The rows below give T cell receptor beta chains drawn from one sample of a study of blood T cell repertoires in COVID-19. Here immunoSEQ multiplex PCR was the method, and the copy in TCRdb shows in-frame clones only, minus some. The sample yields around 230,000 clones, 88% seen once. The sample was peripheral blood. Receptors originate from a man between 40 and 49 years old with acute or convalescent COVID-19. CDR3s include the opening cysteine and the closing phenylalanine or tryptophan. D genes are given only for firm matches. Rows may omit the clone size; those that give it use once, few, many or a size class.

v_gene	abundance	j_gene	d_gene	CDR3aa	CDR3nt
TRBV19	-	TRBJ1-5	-	CASSIERGLAQPQHF	TGTGCCAGTAGTATTGAAAGGGGATTAGCCCAGCCCCAGCATTTT
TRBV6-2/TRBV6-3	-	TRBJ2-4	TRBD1	CASSSANRGRNIQYF	TGTGCCAGCAGTTCCGCTAACAGGGGTAGAAACATTCAGTACTTC
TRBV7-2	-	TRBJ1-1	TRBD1	CASRRGQGARLGTEAFF	TGTGCCAGCAGGCGAGGACAGGGGGCGAGGTTAGGGACTGAAGCTTTCTTT
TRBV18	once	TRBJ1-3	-	CATTPTGENTIYF	TGTGCCACCACCCCTACGGGGGAAAACACCATATATTTT
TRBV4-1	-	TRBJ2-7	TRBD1	CASSLQGARGEQYF	TGCGCCAGCAGCCTGCAGGGGGCGAGGGGAGAGCAGTACTTC
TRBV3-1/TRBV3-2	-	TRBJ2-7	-	CASSHRGVPEQYF	TGTGCCAGCAGTCACCGAGGAGTCCCCGAGCAGTACTTC
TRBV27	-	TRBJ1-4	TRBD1	CASRDRDREDEKLFF	TGTGCCAGCAGGGACCGGGACAGGGAGGATGAAAAACTGTTTTTT
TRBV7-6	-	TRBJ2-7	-	CASSLASPAYEQYF	TGTGCCAGCAGCTTAGCTAGCCCCGCCTACGAGCAGTACTTC
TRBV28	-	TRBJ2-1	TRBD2	CASSLSSGAIFSEQFF	TGTGCCAGCAGTTTAAGCAGCGGGGCCATCTTTAGTGAGCAGTTCTTC
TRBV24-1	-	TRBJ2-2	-	CATSRGANTGELFF	TGTGCCACCAGTAGGGGCGCGAACACCGGGGAGCTGTTTTTT
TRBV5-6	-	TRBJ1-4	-	CASSFGHLNEKLFF	TGTGCCAGCAGCTTCGGACATCTTAATGAAAAACTGTTTTTT
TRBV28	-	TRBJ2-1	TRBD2	CASSRLAGNNEQFF	TGTGCCAGCAGTAGACTAGCGGGTAACAATGAGCAGTTCTTC
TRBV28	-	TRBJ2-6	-	CASSSQQGTPSGANVLTF	TGTGCCAGCAGTTCTCAACAGGGTACCCCCTCTGGGGCCAACGTCCTGACTTTC
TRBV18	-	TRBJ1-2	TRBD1	CASSLDQGVYGYTF	TGTGCCAGCTCACTTGATCAGGGGGTCTATGGCTACACCTTC
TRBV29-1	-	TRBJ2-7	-	CSVDLGAGLRYEQYF	TGCAGCGTTGATTTGGGGGCAGGGCTTCGGTACGAGCAGTACTTC
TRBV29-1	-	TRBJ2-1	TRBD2	CSVTSGGAYNEQFF	TGCAGCGTAACTAGCGGGGGGGCCTACAATGAGCAGTTCTTC
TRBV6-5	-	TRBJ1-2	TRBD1	CASSPLGQGLNGYTF	TGTGCCAGCAGTCCGCTGGGACAGGGGTTAAATGGCTACACCTTC
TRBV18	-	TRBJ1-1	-	CASSPPGRDTEAFF	TGTGCCAGCTCACCACCGGGCAGGGACACTGAAGCTTTCTTT
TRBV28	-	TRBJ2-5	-	CASSSGLGGETQYF	TGTGCCAGCAGTTCCGGGTTGGGGGGAGAGACCCAGTACTTC
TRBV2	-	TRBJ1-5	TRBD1	CASTPGQGRQPQHF	TGTGCCAGCACCCCGGGACAGGGCAGGCAGCCCCAGCATTTT
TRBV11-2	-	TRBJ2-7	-	CASSIQGSYEQYF	TGTGCCAGCAGCATTCAGGGTTCCTACGAGCAGTACTTC
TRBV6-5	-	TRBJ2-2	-	CASKMETANTGELFF	TGTGCCAGCAAAATGGAGACCGCGAACACCGGGGAGCTGTTTTTT